These 16 T cell receptor beta chains came from one sample sequenced in a study of blood T cell repertoires in COVID-19. Produced via immunoSEQ multiplex PCR; TCRdb's table is partial and in-frame only. The sample shows 200,000 to 250,000 clones, around 84% of them seen only once. Specimen: peripheral blood. All receptors come from a woman in her thirties or forties who had recovered from COVID-19.

This chain connects TRBV19 to TRBJ1-5; a weak D match, TRBD1 (6 bases). V was clipped by 5 bases and J by 4 bases, with 15 bases between them. The V gene's germline CDR1 is LNHDA and CDR2 SQIVND (reference sequence). The CDR3 is made up of 15 amino acids. For the CDR3, the DNA is TGTGCCAGTAGTTTGGCAGGGGCACCGAATCAGCCCCAGCATTTT. Amino acid sequence: CASSLAGAPNQPQHF.

This sequence joins TRBV6-5 and TRBJ2-7; maybe TRBD2 (6 bases). This CDR3 region has 14 residues. Trimming left V 8 bases short and J 2 bases short, with 16 bases between. CDR1 MNHEY and CDR2 SVGAGI come from the germline V gene. DNA of the CDR3: TGTGCCAGCCGAAGGGAGGAGGGTACCTACGAGCAGTACTTC. It encodes CASRREEGTYEQYF.

The chain carries TRBV28 and TRBJ2-1, with TRBD2 matching 10 bases. This CDR3 is 16 amino acids long. V was clipped by 3 bases and J by 0 bases; unmatched bases: 2. Looked up from germline, CDR1 is MDHEN and CDR2 is SYDVKM. For the CDR3, the DNA is TGTGCCAGCAGTTTCGCTAGCGGGGGCTCCTACAATGAGCAGTTCTTC. Its protein product is CASSFASGGSYNEQFF.

This chain joins TRBV6-4 and TRBJ2-2, with TRBD2 identical over 8 bases. Germline V lookup: CDR1 MRHNA, CDR2 SNTAGT. Trimming at V came to 5 bases and at J to 6 bases, leaving 5 bases not matched to a gene. The CDR3 consists of 14 residues. CDR3 bases: TGTGCCAGCAGTCCGGGACTAGTAGCCGGGGAGCTGTTTTTT. Translated: CASSPGLVAGELFF.

The rearrangement joins TRBV4-2 to TRBJ2-6, with 10 positions matching TRBD2. The CDR3 runs 19 residues. V lost 1 base, J lost 1 base, and 7 bases stayed unmatched. From germline, CDR1 is LGHNA and CDR2 YNFKEQ. The CDR3 DNA follows: TGTGCCAGCAGCCAAGGGGTTAGCGGGGGGTTATCTGGGGCCAACGTCCTGACTTTC. This codes for CASSQGVSGGLSGANVLTF.

V is TRBV6-5 and J is TRBJ2-7; D is ambiguous. With 6 bases removed from V and 3 bases from J, the gap between germline ends came to 6 bases. Germline CDR1 is MNHEY and CDR2 is SVGAGI. This CDR3 has 11 residues. The CDR3 nucleotides read TGTGCCAGCAGCTCTATCTACGAGCAGTACTTC. It yields the protein CASSSIYEQYF.

J is TRBJ2-2 and V is TRBV27, with D possibly being TRBD2 (5 bases). The V gene's germline CDR1 is MNHEY and CDR2 SMNVEV (reference sequence). V shed 4 bases and J shed 5 bases, with 8 bases lying between them. There are 13 residues in the CDR3. CDR3 nucleotide sequence: TGTGCCAGCAGTTCCCGCGGGACCGGGGAGCTGTTTTTT. Protein sequence: CASSSRGTGELFF.

J is TRBJ2-5 and V is TRBV18; TRBD2 matches 13 bases. This CDR3 spans 16 amino acids. Germline V gene lookup returns CDR1 KGHSH and CDR2 LQKENI. V was clipped by 4 bases and J by 1 base; unmatched bases: 3. The CDR3 reads CASSRLAGGTQETQYF. The CDR3 DNA follows: TGTGCCAGCTCACGACTAGCGGGGGGAACCCAAGAGACCCAGTACTTC.

The rearrangement joins TRBV7-3 to TRBJ2-6; no definite D call. Germline CDR1 SGHTA, CDR2 FQGTGA. Trimming removed 0 bases from V and 0 bases from J, with 6 bases in between. The CDR3 is 16 residues long. The CDR3 sequence: CASSLTASSGANVLTF. Here the CDR3 DNA reads TGTGCCAGCAGCTTAACTGCGAGCTCTGGGGCCAACGTCCTGACTTTC.

The gene calls are TRBV7-6 and TRBJ2-3, with TRBD2 matching 8 bases. Trimming removed 5 bases from V and 4 bases from J; junction bases left unmatched: 14. The CDR3 consists of 17 residues. Germline CDR1 and CDR2: SGHVS and FNYEAQ. CDR3: CASSPRSSAGGSDTQYF. The CDR3 coding sequence is TGTGCCAGCAGCCCGAGGTCGTCGGCGGGGGGTTCAGATACGCAGTATTTT.

The V call is TRBV7-9, the J call TRBJ1-3, with D perhaps matching TRBD1 (6 bases). This CDR3 is 12 amino acids long. V lost 6 bases and J lost 3, with 6 bases in between. Germline-derived CDR1 and CDR2 are SEHNR and FQNEAQ (reference sequence). This CDR3 reads CASRGGGNTIYF. CDR3 DNA: TGTGCCAGCAGAGGGGGTGGAAACACCATATATTTT.

This clone has a handful of counts. This chain uses TRBV24-1 with TRBJ1-5, with a tentative D call TRBD1 (5 bases). This CDR3 is built from 14 residues. Germline V gene data show CDR1 as KGHDR and CDR2 as SFDVKD. Trimming took off 4 bases at V and 1 base at J, with 7 bases between the two ends. This CDR3 is CATSDAGSNQPQHF. For the CDR3, the DNA is TGTGCCACCAGTGACGCAGGGAGCAATCAGCCCCAGCATTTT.

There are a few counts of this clone. The chain joins TRBV2 to TRBJ1-1, with D hard to call. V was clipped by 6 bases and J by 3 bases, with 11 bases between them. This CDR3 has 13 residues. Germline V gives CDR1 SNHLY, CDR2 FYNNEI. CDR3 coding DNA: TGTGCCAGCAGCGTCGACGGGTACACTGAAGCTTTCTTT. Its protein is CASSVDGYTEAFF. Filled out from reference TRBV2 and TRBJ1-1, the complete variable domain reads EPEVTQTPSHQVTQMGQEVILRCVPISNHLYFYWYRQILGQKVEFLVSFYNNEISEKSEIFDDQFSVERPDGSNFTLKIRSTKLEDSAMYFCASSVDGYTEAFFGQGTRLTVV.

This chain joins TRBV6-5 and TRBJ2-1; 8 bases are a match to TRBD1. CDR1 is MNHEY and CDR2 is SVGAGI in the germline V gene. The CDR3 contains 14 residues. V dropped 10 bases and J dropped 11; count of bases not matched to a gene: 16. The CDR3: CATQDRGGPLKQFF. CDR3 nucleotide sequence: TGTGCCACCCAAGACAGGGGCGGTCCCCTTAAGCAGTTCTTC.

V gene TRBV30 combines with J gene TRBJ1-5; D uncertain. V was clipped by 3 bases and J by 0 bases, with 15 bases between them. The V gene's germline CDR1 is GTSNPN and CDR2 SVGIG (reference sequence). This CDR3 is built from 16 residues. The CDR3, as DNA: TGTGCCTGGAGCCCGGGGATAGGTATTAGCAATCAGCCCCAGCATTTT. It codes for CAWSPGIGISNQPQHF.

This sequence joins TRBV6-5 and TRBJ2-7, with 8 bases lining up with TRBD1. The CDR3 consists of 13 residues. Germline lookup yields CDR1 MNHEY and CDR2 SVGAGI. The J segment lost 7 bases and the V segment lost 6 bases, leaving 8 bases of the junction unmatched. The CDR3 sequence: CASRSSGGLEQYF. CDR3 DNA: TGTGCCAGCAGGTCCTCAGGGGGCTTAGAGCAGTACTTC.